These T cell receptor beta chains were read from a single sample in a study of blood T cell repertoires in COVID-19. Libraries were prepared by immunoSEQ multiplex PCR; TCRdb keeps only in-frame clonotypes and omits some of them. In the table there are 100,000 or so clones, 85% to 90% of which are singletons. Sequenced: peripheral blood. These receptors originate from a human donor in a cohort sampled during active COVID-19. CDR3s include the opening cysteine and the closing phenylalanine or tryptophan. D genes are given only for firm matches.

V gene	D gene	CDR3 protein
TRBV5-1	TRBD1	CASSPRTGSLFEQYF
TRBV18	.	CASSPGLSSLEQYF
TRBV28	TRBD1	CASSLYTGTGTKGGYTF
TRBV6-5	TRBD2	CASSRGSGYEQYF
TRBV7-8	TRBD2	CASSPNSGGGTQYF
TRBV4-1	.	CASSQEKAGSGYTF
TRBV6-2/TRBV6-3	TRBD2	CASSYSTLRGDEQFF
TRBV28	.	CASSNKRTLTDTQYF
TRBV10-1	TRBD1	CASSRGTGGVQPQHF
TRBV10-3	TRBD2	CAISEAASGRVISAQYF
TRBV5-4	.	CASSPRTGMNTEAFF
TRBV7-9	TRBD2	CASSLRLAGETGELFF
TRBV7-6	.	CASSLGTAYNEQFF
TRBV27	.	CASSSRTPYTDTQYF
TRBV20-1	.	CSASGSYEQYF
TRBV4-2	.	CASSQLGLVHTQYF
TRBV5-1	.	CASSLAGLTYEQYF
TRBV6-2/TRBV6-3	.	CASSLVLATDTQYF
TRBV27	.	CASGRGGRGETQYF
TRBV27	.	CASSPHRGEANTEAFF
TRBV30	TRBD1	CAWKDRANTEAFF
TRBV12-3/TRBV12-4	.	CASSIERAQYF
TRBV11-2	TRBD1	CASSSGGTGVNYGYTF
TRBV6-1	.	CASSESPESSGNTIYF
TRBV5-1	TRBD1	CASSESTGVRSPLHF
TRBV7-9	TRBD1	CASSPGQGYTEAFF
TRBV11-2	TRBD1	CASQTGNTDTQYF
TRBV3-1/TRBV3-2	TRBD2	CASSPLAGGKDTQYF
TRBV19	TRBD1	CASVGRQGVDGYTF